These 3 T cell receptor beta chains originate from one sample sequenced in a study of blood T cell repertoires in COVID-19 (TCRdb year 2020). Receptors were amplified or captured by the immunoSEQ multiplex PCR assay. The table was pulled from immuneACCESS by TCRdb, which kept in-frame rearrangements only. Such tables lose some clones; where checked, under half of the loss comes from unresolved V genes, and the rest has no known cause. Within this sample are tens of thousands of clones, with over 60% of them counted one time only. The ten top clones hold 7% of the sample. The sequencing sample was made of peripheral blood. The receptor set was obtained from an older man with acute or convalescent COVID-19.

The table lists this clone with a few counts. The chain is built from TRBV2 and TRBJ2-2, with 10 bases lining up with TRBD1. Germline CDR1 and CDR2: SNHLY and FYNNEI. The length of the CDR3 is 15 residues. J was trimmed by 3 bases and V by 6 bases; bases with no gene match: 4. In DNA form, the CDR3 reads TGTGCCAGCAGGGCCGGGACAGGGGACACCGGGGAGCTGTTTTTT. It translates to CASRAGTGDTGELFF.

Here the CDR3 reads CATSRTSGNNEQFF. The CDR3 region has the DNA TGTGCCACCAGCAGAACTAGCGGAAACAATGAGCAGTTCTTC. The chain uses TRBV15 and TRBJ2-1, with 8 bases aligning to TRBD2. V trimming: 2 bases; J trimming: 5 bases; junction bases outside the gene matches: 2. Germline assignment: CDR1 LNHNV and CDR2 YYDKDF (reference sequence). The CDR3 has 14 amino acids.

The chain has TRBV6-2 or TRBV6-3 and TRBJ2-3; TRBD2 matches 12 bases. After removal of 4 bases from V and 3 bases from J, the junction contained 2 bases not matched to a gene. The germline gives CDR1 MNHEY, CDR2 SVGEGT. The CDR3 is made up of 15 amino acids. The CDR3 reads CASSSGLAGTDTQYF. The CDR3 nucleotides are TGTGCCAGCAGTTCCGGACTAGCGGGAACAGATACGCAGTATTTT.